Detailed here is one TCR beta chain. This clonotype was observed at least ten times. Its antigen is unknown. There are no base qualities to consult, and no much larger clone falls within one base. The record originates from a study of T-cell memory formation after mild COVID-19 (dated by TCRdb to the early 2020s). As for the study more broadly: Most TCR sequence clusters were specific to one of the two donors. Two young, previously healthy adult volunteers, one female and one male, were included in the cohort. Longitudinal TCRalpha and TCRbeta repertoire sequencing tracked T-cell clones expanding and contracting after mild COVID-19 in a couple of donors. The investigation overall reported the following: Only a couple of mild cases were covered in the study, and larger cohorts including severe cases with pre-infection samples were considered necessary. Balanced CD4/CD8 phenotypes were observed for clones contracting from day 15 to 85, whereas a bias towards CD4+ was observed for a second wave of clones expanding from day 15 to 37. Contracting CD4+ clones were found mainly in CM and EM memory subsets, while CD8+ clones were enriched in EMRA. Some responding clones were detected in pre-infection memory, which suggested that pre-existing cross-reactive memory T cells had joined the SARS-CoV-2 response. SARS-CoV-2 specificity of the second-wave clones peaking on day 37 was not confirmed.

The sequencing machine was an Illumina NovaSeq 6000. cDNA libraries for TCRalpha and TCRbeta were prepared by 5'RACE using constant-segment primers, with sample barcodes and unique molecular identifiers added. RNA was extracted from every sample with Trizol reagent. Amplification of the libraries took two PCR steps, and the second step added a second sample barcode plus Illumina TruSeq adapters. Libraries were sequenced on an Illumina NovaSeq with 2 x 150 bp paired-end reads. The study's processing was this. Demultiplexing of reads and collapsing into UMI-guided consensus sequences were performed with migec v1.2.7. Using mixcr v2.1.11, UMI consensuses were aligned to TRA and TRB V and J templates and then assembled into clonotypes. A clonotype was counted as expanded or contracted only when both edgeR and NoisET called the clonotype significant, with the noise models trained on biological replicates. edgeR calls used a false discovery rate-adjusted p below 0.01 and a log2 fold-change threshold of 1. As an exploratory analysis of dynamics, PCA with hierarchical clustering was applied to max-normalized trajectories of the 1000 most abundant clonotypes. Separately sequenced CD4+ and CD8+ repertoires were used to assign a CD4 or CD8 phenotype to each responding clone. TCRdb's own reprocessing of the public reads used fastp at Q25 and MiXCR and kept productive beta chains. CDR3 protein sequences are deduplicated, and each keeps its most common genes and DNA. TCRdb, rather than the study authors, made the V and J calls. A total of hundreds of thousands of distinct CDR3 sequences appear in this sample, 20% of them only once. Under 15% of the sample goes to the ten largest clones.

PBMCs were isolated by Ficoll-Paque density gradient centrifugation. Reading from cysteine to phenylalanine, the CDR3 counts 15 amino acids. Only the CDR3 part of the read is kept: 45 bases, read in frame from the first base. V is pared back by 2 bases and J by 0 bases, with 10 bases lying between the germline termini. In the germline V gene, CDR1 corresponds to SGHTA and CDR2 to FQGNSA. The sequencing input was PBMCs or a T cell subset sorted from them (not recorded which). This chain is built from TRBV7-2 and TRBJ2-5; the D gene identity is not certain. This sequence originates from an adult woman who had mild COVID-19 (a few samples of this study predate the infection). The sample titles of this study are shuffled in the database, so cell type and time point are left out; the donor was told from shared clones. The DNA reads TGTGCCAGCAGCTTATTTCACGGATACCAAGAGACCCAGTACTTC. This sequence encodes CASSLFHGYQETQYF.